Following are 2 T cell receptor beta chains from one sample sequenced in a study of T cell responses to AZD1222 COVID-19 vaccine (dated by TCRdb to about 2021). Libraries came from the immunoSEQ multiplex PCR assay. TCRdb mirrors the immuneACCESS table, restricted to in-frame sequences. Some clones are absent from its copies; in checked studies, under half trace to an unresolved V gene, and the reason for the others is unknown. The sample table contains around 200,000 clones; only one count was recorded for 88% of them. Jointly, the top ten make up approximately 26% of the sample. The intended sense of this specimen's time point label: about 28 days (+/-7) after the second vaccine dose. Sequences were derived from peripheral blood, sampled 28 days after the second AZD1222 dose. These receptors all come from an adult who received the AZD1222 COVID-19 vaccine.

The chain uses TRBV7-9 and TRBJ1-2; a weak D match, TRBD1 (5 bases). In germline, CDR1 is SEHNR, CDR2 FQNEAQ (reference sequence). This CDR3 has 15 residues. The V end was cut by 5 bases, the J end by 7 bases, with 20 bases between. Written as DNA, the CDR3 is TGTGCCAGCAGCACACGGCAAACAGGTGGCGGTGGCTACACCTTC. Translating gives CASSTRQTGGGGYTF.

The CDR3 is CASSPGTGGNTIYF. In DNA form, the CDR3 reads TGTGCCAGTAGTCCGGGGACGGGAGGAAACACCATATATTTT. V and J are TRBV19 and TRBJ1-3; possibly TRBD1 for D (5 bases). The ends were cut back, 5 bases at V and 4 bases at J, with 12 bases in the middle. The CDR3 spans 14 residues. The germline V gene encodes CDR1 LNHDA and CDR2 SQIVND (reference sequence).